The T cell receptor beta chain described here comes from a study of tumor-infiltrating lymphocytes in localized non-small cell lung cancer. Per germline, CDR1 MNHEY and CDR2 SMNVEV (reference sequence). Trimming pared 5 bases from V and 6 bases from J, leaving 22 bases between. The CDR3 totals 16 residues. Generated by immunoSEQ multiplex PCR, the TCRdb table keeps only in-frame clones and is missing some. In the table there are 15,000 to 20,000 clones, approximately 79% of which are singletons. J is TRBJ1-1 and V is TRBV27, with D unresolved. The sample was lung tumor tissue. The clonotype originates from a human donor with non-small cell lung cancer. The CDR3 nucleotides are TGTGCCAGCAGTATAGACCCCTCAGGCCTTCCGGCTGAAGCTTTCTTT. Translated: CASSIDPSGLPAEAFF.